This is a list of T cell receptor beta chains from one sample in a study of shared clonotypes between healthy human individuals. The data were produced by immunoSEQ multiplex PCR, yet TCRdb's version contains in-frame clones alone and is incomplete. Of roughly 2.4 million clones detected, 90% to 97% appear once; the ten largest clones hold around 0.13%. Sequencing was carried out using naive CD4+ T cells sorted from blood. Every receptor here comes from a man between 18 and 29 years old in good health. The CDR3 runs from the conserved cysteine through the conserved F or W. D genes are given only for firm matches.

NA TRBJ2-5 TRBV28 TGTGCCAGCAGTTTTAGGGGGACCGAAGAGACCCAGTACTTC CASSFRGTEETQYF
NA TRBJ2-7 TRBV7-9 TGTGCCAGCAGCCCGAGGAACTACGAGCAGTACTTC CASSPRNYEQYF
NA TRBJ2-7 TRBV28 TGTGCCAGCAGTTCGTTTGGGGAGCAGTACTTC CASSSFGEQYF
TRBD2 TRBJ2-7 TRBV11-1 TGTGCCAGCAGCTTCGAGAGAACTAGCGGCTCCTACGAGCAGTACTTC CASSFERTSGSYEQYF
NA TRBJ1-6 TRBV7-9 TGTGCCACCGGGGTAGGGAATAATTCACCCCTCCACTTT CATGVGNNSPLHF
NA TRBJ1-6 TRBV5-1 TGCGCCAGCAGCTCGACTGCAGGGGACCGTTCACCCCTCCACTTT CASSSTAGDRSPLHF
TRBD1 TRBJ2-5 TRBV18 TGTGCCAGCTCACCAGGGGACAGCCAAGAGACCCAGTACTTC CASSPGDSQETQYF
NA TRBJ1-5 TRBV7-2 TGTGCCAGCAGCTTAGTCGAAGGTCTCAATCAGCCCCAGCATTTT CASSLVEGLNQPQHF
NA TRBJ2-3 TRBV5-1 TGCGCCAGCAGCTTGGGGGGCAGAACAGATACGCAGTATTTT CASSLGGRTDTQYF
NA TRBJ1-1 TRBV10-2 TGCGCCAGCAGTGAACAGGGAATCACTGAAGCTTTCTTT CASSEQGITEAFF
TRBD1 TRBJ1-1 TRBV29-1 TGCAGCGTTATCAGGGGGCGGGATGAAGCTTTCTTT CSVIRGRDEAFF
TRBD1 TRBJ2-3 TRBV9 TGTGCCAGCAGCGCGACAGGGTTTAGCACAGATACGCAGTATTTT CASSATGFSTDTQYF
NA TRBJ1-5 TRBV7-2 TGTGCCAGCAGCCGTCGGTCAGGGGATAGCAATCAGCCCCAGCATTTT CASSRRSGDSNQPQHF
NA TRBJ1-1 TRBV14 TGTGCCAGCAGCCAAGTGGTTCGACAGGAAGCTTTCTTT CASSQVVRQEAFF
NA TRBJ2-5 TRBV11-2 TGTGCCAGCAGCTTAGGAGCAGGGGAGACCCAGTACTTC CASSLGAGETQYF
NA TRBJ2-6 TRBV6-7 TGTGCCAGCAGTTACTCGAAACCCGTGCTACAGGCCCCTGGGGCCAACGTCCTGACTTTC CASSYSKPVLQAPGANVLTF
NA TRBJ1-1 TRBV5-1 TGCGCCAGCAGCCCTAGGGGAGCCCCTCTGAACACTGAAGCTTTCTTT CASSPRGAPLNTEAFF
NA TRBJ2-7 TRBV27 TGTGCCAGCCCCCCGGAACAGAGCTCCTACGAGCAGTACTTC CASPPEQSSYEQYF
TRBD2 TRBJ2-5 TRBV5-1 TGCGCCAGCAGCTTTGGGACTAGCGGCCAAGAGACCCAGTACTTC CASSFGTSGQETQYF
NA TRBJ2-3 TRBV9 TGTGCCAGCAGCGTAGATATAGGCCGAAGCACAGATACGCAGTATTTT CASSVDIGRSTDTQYF
TRBD1 TRBJ1-2 TRBV10-2 TGCGCCAGCAGCCCGGACAGGGCAAACTATGGCTACACCTTC CASSPDRANYGYTF
TRBD1 TRBJ1-4 TRBV4-1 TGCGCCAGCAGCCAAGAAGGGGGGCGCGGACAGGGGTCAGTTGCAACTAATGAAAAACTGTTTTTT CASSQEGGRGQGSVATNEKLFF
NA TRBJ1-2 TRBV18 TGTGCCAGCTCACCAGTATCTGGGGAATTAGGGACCTTC CASSPVSGELGTF
NA TRBJ1-6 TRBV30 TGTGCCTGGAGTCTACTGGGACACGGAATGGGTAATTCACCCCTCCACTTT CAWSLLGHGMGNSPLHF